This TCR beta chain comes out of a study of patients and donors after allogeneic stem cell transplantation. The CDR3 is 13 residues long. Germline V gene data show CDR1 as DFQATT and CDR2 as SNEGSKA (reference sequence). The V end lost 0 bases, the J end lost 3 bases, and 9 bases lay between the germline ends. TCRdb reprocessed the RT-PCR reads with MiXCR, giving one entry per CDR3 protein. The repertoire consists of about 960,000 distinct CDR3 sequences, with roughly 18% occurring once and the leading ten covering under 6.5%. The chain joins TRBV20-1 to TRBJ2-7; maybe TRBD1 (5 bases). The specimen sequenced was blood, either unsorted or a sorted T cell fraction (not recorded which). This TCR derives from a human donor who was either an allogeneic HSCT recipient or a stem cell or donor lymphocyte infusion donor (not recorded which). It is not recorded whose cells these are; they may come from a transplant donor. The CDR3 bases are TGCAGTGCTAGAGATCAGGGTAGCTACGAGCAGTACTTC. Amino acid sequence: CSARDQGSYEQYF.